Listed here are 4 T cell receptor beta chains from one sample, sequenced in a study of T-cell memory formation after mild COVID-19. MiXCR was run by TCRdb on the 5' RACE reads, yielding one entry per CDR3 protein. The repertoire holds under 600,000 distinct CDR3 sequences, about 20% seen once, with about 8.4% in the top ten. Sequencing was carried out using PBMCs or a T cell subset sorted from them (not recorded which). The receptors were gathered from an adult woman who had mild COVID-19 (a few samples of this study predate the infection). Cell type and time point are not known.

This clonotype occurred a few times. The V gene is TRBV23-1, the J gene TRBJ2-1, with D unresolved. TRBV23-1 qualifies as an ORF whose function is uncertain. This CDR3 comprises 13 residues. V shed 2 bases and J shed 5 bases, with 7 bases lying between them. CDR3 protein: CASSQRQNNEQFF. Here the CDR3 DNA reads TGCGCCAGCAGTCAACGGCAGAACAATGAGCAGTTCTTC.

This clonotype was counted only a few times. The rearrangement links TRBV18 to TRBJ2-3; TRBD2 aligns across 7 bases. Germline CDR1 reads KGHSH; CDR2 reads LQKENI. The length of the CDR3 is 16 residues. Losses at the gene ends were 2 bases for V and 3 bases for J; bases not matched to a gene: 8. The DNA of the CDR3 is TGTGCCAGCTCACCAGATCGGTTAGCGGGTACAGATACGCAGTATTTT. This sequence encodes CASSPDRLAGTDTQYF.

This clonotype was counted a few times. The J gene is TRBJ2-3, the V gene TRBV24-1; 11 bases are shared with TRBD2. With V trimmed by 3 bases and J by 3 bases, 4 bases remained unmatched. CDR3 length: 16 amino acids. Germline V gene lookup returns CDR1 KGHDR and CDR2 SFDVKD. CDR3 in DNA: TGTGCCACCAGTGATCCGACTAGCGGGACGACAGATACGCAGTATTTT. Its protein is CATSDPTSGTTDTQYF.

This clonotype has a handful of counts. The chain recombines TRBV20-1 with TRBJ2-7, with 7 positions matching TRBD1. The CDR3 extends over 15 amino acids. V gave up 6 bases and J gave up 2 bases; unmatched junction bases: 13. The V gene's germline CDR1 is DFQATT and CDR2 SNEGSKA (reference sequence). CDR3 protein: CSAQGQDFTTYEQYF. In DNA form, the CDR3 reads TGCAGTGCCCAAGGACAGGATTTTACCACCTACGAGCAGTACTTC.